The 16 T cell receptor beta chains in this list originate from one sample, sequenced in a study of blood T cell repertoires in COVID-19. Profiling relied on immunoSEQ multiplex PCR, and the TCRdb table lists in-frame clones only, not all of them. The sample consists of 140,000 to 150,000 clones, about 85% of them appearing once. Sequencing was performed on peripheral blood. The receptors derive from a human donor in a cohort sampled during active COVID-19.

The gene calls are TRBV14 and TRBJ2-1; D not resolved. Germline-derived CDR1 and CDR2 are SGHDN and FVKESK. V dropped 1 base and J dropped 0 bases, with 19 bases sitting between them. The CDR3 totals 19 residues. CDR3 nucleotide sequence: TGTGCCAGCAGCCAAGGGGCCTCTGATTGGCAGCTCTCCTACAATGAGCAGTTCTTC. Translated, it gives CASSQGASDWQLSYNEQFF.

The V gene is TRBV6-2 or TRBV6-3, the J gene TRBJ2-1, with D tentatively TRBD2 (6 bases). V was clipped by 0 bases and J by 12 bases, with 15 bases between them. CDR1 is MNHEY and CDR2 is SVGEGT in the germline V gene. This CDR3 is built from 14 residues. The CDR3 sequence is CASSYSGDSRRQFF. The DNA of the CDR3 is TGTGCCAGCAGTTACTCGGGGGACTCTCGCCGGCAGTTCTTC.

V gene TRBV7-2 combines with J gene TRBJ2-3; D is undetermined. Germline loops: CDR1 SGHTA, CDR2 FQGNSA. This CDR3 has 12 residues. V lost 5 bases to trimming and J lost 2 bases, with 5 bases between them. In DNA form, the CDR3 reads TGTGCCAGCAGCCCTTACACAGATACGCAGTATTTT. Translating gives CASSPYTDTQYF.

The V gene is TRBV9, the J gene TRBJ1-4; D not resolved. The V gene's germline CDR1 is SGDLS and CDR2 YYNGEE. The CDR3 is made up of 15 amino acids. V dropped 0 bases and J dropped 8 bases, with 14 bases sitting between them. In nucleotides, the CDR3 is TGTGCCAGCAGCGTAGGGCCAGGAATCGAGGAAAAACTGTTTTTT. Translation: CASSVGPGIEEKLFF. Supplemented by reference TRBV9 and TRBJ1-4, the full variable domain reads DSGVTQTPKHLITATGQRVTLRCSPRSGDLSVYWYQQSLDQGLQFLIQYYNGEERAKGNILERFSAQQFPDLHSELNLSSLELGDSALYFCASSVGPGIEEKLFFGSGTQLSVL.

The genes are TRBV12-3 or TRBV12-4 and TRBJ1-6; no clear D. There are 12 residues in the CDR3. Trimming took off 4 bases at V and 9 bases at J, with 7 bases between the two ends. CDR3 DNA sequence: TGTGCCAGCAGTTACCCAGGTTCACCCCTCCACTTT. Translated: CASSYPGSPLHF.

The chain recombines TRBV7-2 with TRBJ1-1, with D possibly matching TRBD1 (5 bases). The CDR3 totals 14 residues. Germline V gives CDR1 SGHTA, CDR2 FQGNSA. V was clipped by 1 base and J by 12 bases, with 18 bases between them. Written as DNA, the CDR3 is TGTGCCAGCAGCTTAGTAAGGGGAGGATTAGATACTTTCTTT. Translated: CASSLVRGGLDTFF.

This chain links TRBV7-2 with TRBJ2-3; perhaps TRBD2 as D (7 bases). The CDR3 length is 14 residues. Looked up from germline, CDR1 is SGHTA and CDR2 is FQGNSA. Trimming stripped 3 bases from V and 2 bases from J, with 9 bases between. Here the CDR3 reads CASSLGGHTDTQYF. The CDR3 coding sequence is TGTGCCAGCAGCTTGGGGGGGCACACAGATACGCAGTATTTT.

The rearrangement links TRBV5-4 to TRBJ1-4, with D uncertain. Between the trimmed V and J ends, which lost 0 bases and 10 bases, there was a span of 19 bases. The CDR3 is made up of 16 amino acids. Germline CDR1 and CDR2: SGHNT and YYREEE (reference sequence). CDR3 amino acids: CASSLAAPRDSGKLFF. The DNA for the CDR3 is TGTGCCAGCAGCTTGGCTGCTCCGAGGGATTCGGGAAAACTGTTTTTT.

The chain uses TRBV3-1 (or the pseudogene TRBV3-2) and TRBJ2-5; D may be TRBD2 (6 bases). Germline CDR1 reads LGHDT; CDR2 reads YNNKEL (reference sequence). The CDR3 is made up of 16 amino acids. Trimming stripped 4 bases from V and 1 base from J, with 16 bases between. The CDR3 reads CASSRRGAGTQETQYF. CDR3 nucleotide sequence: TGTGCCAGCAGCCGTCGAGGGGCGGGGACCCAAGAGACCCAGTACTTC.

The chain has TRBV6-5 and TRBJ2-1; 7 bases map to TRBD2. The CDR3 contains 16 residues. Germline V CDR1 and CDR2: MNHEY, SVGAGI. The J segment lost 6 bases and the V segment lost 0 bases, leaving 8 bases of the junction unmatched. CDR3 sequence: CASSYSRGGLVNEQFF. The CDR3 DNA sequence: TGTGCCAGCAGTTACTCGCGCGGGGGTCTCGTCAATGAGCAGTTCTTC.

This clone came up once. The rearrangement links TRBV2 to TRBJ2-7; possibly TRBD1 for D (5 bases). Germline V gives CDR1 SNHLY, CDR2 FYNNEI. Trimming cost V 10 bases and J 4 bases, with 14 bases left between them. The CDR3 consists of 12 residues. The CDR3, as DNA: TGTGCCACTGCCAAGGGGCCGTACGAGCAGTACTTC. It codes for CATAKGPYEQYF.

The chain recombines TRBV18 with TRBJ1-2; TRBD1 is a possible D gene (5 bases). The CDR3 contains 15 residues. Germline V lookup: CDR1 KGHSH, CDR2 LQKENI. Deletions cut 0 bases from V and 0 bases from J, with 8 bases between. CDR3 sequence (DNA): TGTGCCAGCTCACCACCGGGCAGGGCTAACTATGGCTACACCTTC. Translated: CASSPPGRANYGYTF.

This clone has only one observation. This rearrangement joins TRBV6-5 to TRBJ1-1; no reliable D call. Germline V gives CDR1 MNHEY, CDR2 SVGAGI. This CDR3 spans 14 amino acids. The germline V and J ends were trimmed by 7 bases and 0 bases, with 12 bases remaining between them. The CDR3 coding sequence is TGTGCCAGCACTCAACCGGGAATGAACACTGAAGCTTTCTTT. Protein: CASTQPGMNTEAFF.

The chain carries TRBV28 and TRBJ1-1, with a weak D call TRBD1 (5 bases). The V and J ends lost 5 bases and 5 bases respectively, with 18 bases between them. CDR1 and CDR2 from the germline V gene are MDHEN and SYDVKM. CDR3 size: 15 residues. In nucleotides, the CDR3 is TGTGCCAGCAGTCAAGACAGTAGGCTGGGGACTGAAGCTTTCTTT. This translates into CASSQDSRLGTEAFF.

This clone was detected only once. The chain joins TRBV12-3 or TRBV12-4 to TRBJ1-2; 10 positions match TRBD1. This CDR3 region has 13 residues. J was trimmed by 6 bases and V by 6 bases; bases with no gene match: 4. The CDR3 DNA follows: TGTGCCAGCAGGGGACAGGGGTTTGATGGCTACACCTTC. This codes for CASRGQGFDGYTF.

The rearrangement uses TRBV2 and TRBJ2-5, with a weak D call TRBD2 (5 bases). The CDR3 sequence is 13 residues long. V lost 3 bases to trimming and J lost 4 bases, with 9 bases between them. From germline, CDR1 is SNHLY and CDR2 FYNNEI. The CDR3 sequence is CASSDSRGETQYF. For the CDR3, the DNA is TGTGCCAGCAGTGATTCTCGGGGAGAGACCCAGTACTTC.